Reported below is one T cell receptor beta chain. Those who participated ranged in age from roughly 18 to 95 years and resided in approximately 23 US areas. The CDR3 totals 17 residues. The V and J ends lost 4 bases and 3 bases, in that order; junction bases with no gene match: 14. The V gene's germline CDR1 is SGHRS and CDR2 YFSETQ. The data were taken from a study of blood T cell repertoires in COVID-19. Produced via immunoSEQ multiplex PCR; TCRdb's table is partial and in-frame only. The sample has around 330,000 clones, around 89% seen once. The TCR comes from a woman in her thirties or forties who had recovered from COVID-19. The chain couples TRBV5-1 to TRBJ2-3; 7 bases are a match to TRBD2. The material sequenced was PBMCs or T cells enriched from blood (not recorded which). CDR3 in amino acids: CASSVGEGGGSTDTQYF. The CDR3 DNA is TGCGCCAGCAGCGTTGGCGAGGGCGGGGGAAGTACAGATACGCAGTATTTT.